This T cell receptor (beta chain) emerged from a study of identical twins. CDR3 length: 13 residues. The germline CDR1 and CDR2 sequences are MNHEY and SVGEGT. V was pared by 6 bases and J by 1 base, with 7 bases between. A universal primer site arose from template switching, and cDNA bore unique molecular identifiers. Each CDR3 protein is one row after TCRdb ran MiXCR on the 5' RACE reads. The sample holds hundreds of thousands of distinct CDR3 sequences, roughly 18% seen once. Whole-study findings and limits: Compared with unrelated sharing, twin-shared out-of-frame alpha sequences had more low-probability sequences.

In this sample, this clonotype turned up a few times. What it binds is not known. The data were also submitted as part of a second study, on T cells expressing NK-cell markers. From that second work: Sequencing covered eight donors, seven HCMV-seropositive and one seronegative. Dominant NKG2C+ clonotypes made up roughly 1.0-7.0% of CD8+ T cells in several donors.

The V and J genes are TRBV6-2 or TRBV6-3 and TRBJ1-5; D unresolved. The sample consisted of PBMCs. This sequence was found in a woman aged 18 to 35 in good health. Here the CDR3 reads CASRTRSNQPQHF. The CDR3 region has the DNA TGTGCCAGCAGAACCAGGAGCAATCAGCCCCAGCATTTT.